This TCR beta chain is from a study of blood T cells in healthy people across ages. Combining a sample-barcoded 5' primer with a J-beta primer mix, a second PCR ran for about 6 to 11 cycles. Every individual sample yielded 2.5 million or more paired-end reads (each containing CDR3). TCRdb passed the 5' RACE reads through MiXCR, listing each CDR3 protein once. This table holds fewer than 900,000 distinct CDR3 sequences, approximately 35% found once. General study findings and limits: Compared with aged donors, long-lived donors showed fewer expanded clones, suggesting selection.

The CDR3 runs 13 residues. Germline loops: CDR1 DFQATT, CDR2 SNEGSKA (reference sequence). Trimming took off 3 bases at V and 1 base at J, with 8 bases between the two ends. Regarding this clonotype: Its antigen is as yet unknown.

The chain carries TRBV20-1 and TRBJ2-3; D is ambiguous. The TCR comes from a man younger than 30 in good health. The material sequenced was blood. As DNA, the CDR3 is TGCAGTGCTAGCATGCTGGGCACAGATACGCAGTATTTT. Translated: CSASMLGTDTQYF.